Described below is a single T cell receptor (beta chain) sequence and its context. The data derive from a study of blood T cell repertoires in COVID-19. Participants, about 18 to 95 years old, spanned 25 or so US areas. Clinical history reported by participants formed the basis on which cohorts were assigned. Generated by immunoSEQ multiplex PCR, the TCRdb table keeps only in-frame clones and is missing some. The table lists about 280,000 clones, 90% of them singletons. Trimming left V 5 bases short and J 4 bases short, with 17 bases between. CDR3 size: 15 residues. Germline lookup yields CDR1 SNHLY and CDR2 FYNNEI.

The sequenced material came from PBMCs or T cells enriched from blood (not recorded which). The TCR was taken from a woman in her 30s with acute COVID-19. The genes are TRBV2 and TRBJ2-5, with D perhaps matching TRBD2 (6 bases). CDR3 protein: CASSYLPGGRETQYF. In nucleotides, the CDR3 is TGTGCCAGCAGTTACCTTCCCGGGGGAAGAGAGACCCAGTACTTC.